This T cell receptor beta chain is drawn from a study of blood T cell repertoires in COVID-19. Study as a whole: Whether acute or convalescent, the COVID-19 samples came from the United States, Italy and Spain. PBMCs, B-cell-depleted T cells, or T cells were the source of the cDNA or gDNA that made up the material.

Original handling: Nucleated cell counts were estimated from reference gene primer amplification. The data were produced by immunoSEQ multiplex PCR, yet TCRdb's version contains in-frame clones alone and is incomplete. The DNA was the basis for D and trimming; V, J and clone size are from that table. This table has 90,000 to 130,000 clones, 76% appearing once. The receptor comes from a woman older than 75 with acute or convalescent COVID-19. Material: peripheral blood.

The CDR3 region has the DNA TGCGCCAGCAGTGAGACCGGACAGGGGAGGACTGAAGCTTTCTTT. Amino acids: CASSETGQGRTEAFF. The rearrangement joins TRBV10-1 to TRBJ1-1; 9 bases align to TRBD1. This CDR3 region has 15 residues. Trimming removed 2 bases from V and 5 bases from J; junction bases left unmatched: 6. Germline values: CDR1 WNHNN, CDR2 SYGVQD (reference sequence).